What follows describes a single T cell receptor beta chain. The antigen is not known. This sample was taken from a study of shared clonotypes between healthy human individuals. Regarding the study as a whole: All-four-donor shared clonotypes had higher generation probabilities than non-shared clonotypes did. Shared clonotypes: roughly 4.5% naive CD4, 3.5% to 4% naive CD8, 2.3% memory CD4, around 0.4% memory CD8. Only a few donors were included, so the genetic and exposure-history diversity represented was limited.

V dropped 4 bases and J dropped 7 bases, with 14 bases sitting between them. This CDR3 region has 14 residues. The V gene's germline CDR1 is KGHSH and CDR2 LQKENI. A 200 ng quantity of DNA, tens of thousands of T cell genomes, went into the sorted-subset replicate PCRs. The repertoire was sequenced with immunoSEQ multiplex PCR; TCRdb's copy has only in-frame clones and lacks some. The sample holds over a million clones, under 80% seen once. The sample was memory CD4+ T cells sorted from blood. Subset denoted: CD45RA-negative fraction. The V and J genes are TRBV18 and TRBJ2-1, with D perhaps assigned TRBD1 or TRBD2 (5 bases each). This receptor was taken from a man younger than 35 in good health. The CDR3 DNA is TGTGCCAGCTCACTGTCCGGGACGGTGAATGAGCAGTTCTTC. Its translation: CASSLSGTVNEQFF.